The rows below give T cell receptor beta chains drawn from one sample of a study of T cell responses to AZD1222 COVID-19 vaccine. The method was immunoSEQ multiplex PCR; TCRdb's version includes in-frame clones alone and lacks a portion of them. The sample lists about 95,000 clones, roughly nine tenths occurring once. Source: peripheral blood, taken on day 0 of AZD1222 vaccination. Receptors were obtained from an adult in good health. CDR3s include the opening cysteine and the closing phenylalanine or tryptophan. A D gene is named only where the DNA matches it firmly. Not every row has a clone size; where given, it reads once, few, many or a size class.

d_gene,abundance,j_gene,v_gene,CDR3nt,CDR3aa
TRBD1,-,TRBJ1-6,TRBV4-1,TGCGCCAGCAGCCAAGATAATAGGGGACAGAATTCACCCCTCCACTTT,CASSQDNRGQNSPLHF
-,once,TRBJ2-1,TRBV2,TGTGCCAGCAGTACCAACAGGGACCCCTACAATGAGCAGTTCTTC,CASSTNRDPYNEQFF
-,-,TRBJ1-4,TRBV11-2,TGTGCCAGCAGCACACAGGGCTGGGAAAAACTGTTTTTT,CASSTQGWEKLFF
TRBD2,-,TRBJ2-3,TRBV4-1,TGCGCCAGCAGCCCAGGGGGCGCGACTAGCGGGGGCTGGGGAGCAGATACGCAGTATTTT,CASSPGGATSGGWGADTQYF
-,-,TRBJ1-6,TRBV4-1,TGCGCCAGCACCGACATCCTAGGAGGGAATAATTCACCCCTCCACTTT,CASTDILGGNNSPLHF
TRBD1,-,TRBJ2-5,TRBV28,TGTGCCAGCAGGACAGGGGCAGTTGTTGAGACCCAGTACTTC,CASRTGAVVETQYF
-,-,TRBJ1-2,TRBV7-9,TGTGCCAGCACCCCCCCGGGGGAAGATGGCTACACCTTC,CASTPPGEDGYTF
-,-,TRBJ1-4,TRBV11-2,TGTGCCAGCAGCGATCTAGGGGGAGGAATTAATGAAAAACTGTTTTTT,CASSDLGGGINEKLFF
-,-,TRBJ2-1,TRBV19,TGTGCCAGTAGTATCACGCAGGCATATTCCTCCTACAATGAGCAGTTCTTC,CASSITQAYSSYNEQFF
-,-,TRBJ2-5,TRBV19,TGTGCCAGTAGTAGGGAGAGGGGGGCGCTACAAGAGACCCAGTACTTC,CASSRERGALQETQYF
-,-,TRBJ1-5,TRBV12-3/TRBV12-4,TGTGCCAGCAGTTGGGGGGAGGGTCAGCCCCAGCATTTT,CASSWGEGQPQHF
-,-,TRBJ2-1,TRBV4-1,TGCGCCAGCAGCCACTACGTGGAAGACTATAGACGGTTCTTC,CASSHYVEDYRRFF
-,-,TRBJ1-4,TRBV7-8,TGTGCCAGCCGTGAACACTCTAATGAAAAACTGTTTTTT,CASREHSNEKLFF
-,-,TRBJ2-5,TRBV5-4,TGTGCCAGCAGCTCCAAACTACGGGGGACCCAAGAGACCCAGTACTTC,CASSSKLRGTQETQYF
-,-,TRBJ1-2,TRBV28,TGTGCCAGCAGTTGGTTCACAGGGCAGTCTGGCTACACCTTC,CASSWFTGQSGYTF
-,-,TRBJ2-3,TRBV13,TGTGCCAGCAGCTCTCCTTACACAGATACGCAGTATTTT,CASSSPYTDTQYF